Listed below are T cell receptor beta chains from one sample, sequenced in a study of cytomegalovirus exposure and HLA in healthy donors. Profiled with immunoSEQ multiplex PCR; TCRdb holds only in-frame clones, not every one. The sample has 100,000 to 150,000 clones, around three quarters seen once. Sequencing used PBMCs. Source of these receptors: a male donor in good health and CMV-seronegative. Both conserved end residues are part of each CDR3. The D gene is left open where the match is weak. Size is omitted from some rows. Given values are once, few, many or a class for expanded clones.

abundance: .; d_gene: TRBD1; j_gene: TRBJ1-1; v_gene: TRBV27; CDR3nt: TGTGCCAGCAGGCACCGGGGACAGGGGGCCACTGAAGCTTTCTTT; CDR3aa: CASRHRGQGATEAFF
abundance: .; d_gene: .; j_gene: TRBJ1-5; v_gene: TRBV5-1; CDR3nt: TGCGCCAGCAGCATACCGGGTCAGCCCCAGCATTTT; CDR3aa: CASSIPGQPQHF
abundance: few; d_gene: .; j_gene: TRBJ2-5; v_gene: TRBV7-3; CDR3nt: TGTGCCAGCAGCCCCCCGGGTTCAGAGACCCAGTACTTC; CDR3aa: CASSPPGSETQYF
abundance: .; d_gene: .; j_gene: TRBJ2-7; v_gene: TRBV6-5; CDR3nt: TGTGCCAGCAGTGCGGGTCAGAGCTCCTACGAGCAGTACTTC; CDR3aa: CASSAGQSSYEQYF
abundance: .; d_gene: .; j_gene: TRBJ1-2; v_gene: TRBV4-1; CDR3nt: TGCGCCAGCAGCCATATGAATCGGGACACCTTTTGGAATGGCTACACCTTC; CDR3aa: CASSHMNRDTFWNGYTF
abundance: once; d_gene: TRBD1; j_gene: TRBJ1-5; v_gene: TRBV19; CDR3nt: TGTGCCAGTAGTCCCTGGACAGGGGGCGCGGATCAGCCCCAGCATTTT; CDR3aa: CASSPWTGGADQPQHF
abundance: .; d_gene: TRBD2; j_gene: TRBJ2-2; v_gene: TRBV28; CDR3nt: TGTGCCAGCACCATAGCGGGTTACACCGGGGAGCTGTTTTTT; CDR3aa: CASTIAGYTGELFF
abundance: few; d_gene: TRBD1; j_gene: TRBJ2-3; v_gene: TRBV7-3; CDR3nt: TGTGCCAGCAGCCAAGGGGGCGCGAACGCAGATACGCAGTATTTT; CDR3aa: CASSQGGANADTQYF
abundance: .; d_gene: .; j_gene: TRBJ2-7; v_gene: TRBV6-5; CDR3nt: TGTGCCAGCAGCCCCAGGCAGTTCTACGAGCAGTACTTC; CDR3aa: CASSPRQFYEQYF
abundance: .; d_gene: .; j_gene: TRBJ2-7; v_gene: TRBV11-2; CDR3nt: TGTGCCAGCAGCTTATTCCGGGCCTACGAGCAGTACTTC; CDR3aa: CASSLFRAYEQYF
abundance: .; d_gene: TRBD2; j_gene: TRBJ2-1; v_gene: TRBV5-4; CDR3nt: TGTGCCAGCAGCTTCCCGGGACTAGCGAAAAATGAGCAGTTCTTC; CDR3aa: CASSFPGLAKNEQFF
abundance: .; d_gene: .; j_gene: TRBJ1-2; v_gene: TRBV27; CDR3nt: TGTGCCAGCAGACTGACAGGTTCCTATGGCTACACCTTC; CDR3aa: CASRLTGSYGYTF
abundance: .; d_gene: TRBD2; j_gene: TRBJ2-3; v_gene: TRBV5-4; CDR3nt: TGTGCCAGCAGCTTGGGTTTTAGCGGGGGGGCGTCGGATACGCAGTATTTT; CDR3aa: CASSLGFSGGASDTQYF
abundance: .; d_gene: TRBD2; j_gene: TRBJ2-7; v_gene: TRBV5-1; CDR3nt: TGCGCCAGCAGCAGAGACGGGACTAGCGGGGGGGCGTACGAGCAGTACTTC; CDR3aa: CASSRDGTSGGAYEQYF
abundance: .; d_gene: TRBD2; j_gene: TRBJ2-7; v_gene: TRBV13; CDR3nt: TGTGCCAGCAGCTTAGAGGGACTAGCGATTACCTACGAGCAGTACTTC; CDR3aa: CASSLEGLAITYEQYF
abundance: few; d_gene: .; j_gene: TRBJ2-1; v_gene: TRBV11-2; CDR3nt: TGTGCCAGCAGCTTAGTGGGGGCCCAGTTCTTC; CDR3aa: CASSLVGAQFF
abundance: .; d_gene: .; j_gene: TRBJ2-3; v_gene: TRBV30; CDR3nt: TGTGCCTGGAGTGTTGCCCCCAGTGGTACGCAGTATTTT; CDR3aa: CAWSVAPSGTQYF
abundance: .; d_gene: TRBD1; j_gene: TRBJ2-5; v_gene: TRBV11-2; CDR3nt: TGTGCCAGCAGCCCGGGACAGGGGGCAGAGACCCAGTACTTC; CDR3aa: CASSPGQGAETQYF
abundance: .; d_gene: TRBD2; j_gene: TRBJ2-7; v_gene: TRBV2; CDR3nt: TGTGCCAGCCGTGAGACTAGCGGGAGCTCCTACGAGCAGTACTTC; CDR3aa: CASRETSGSSYEQYF
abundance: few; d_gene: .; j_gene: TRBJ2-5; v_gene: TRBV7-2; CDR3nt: TGTGCCAGCAGCTCTCGGGAGACCCAGTACTTC; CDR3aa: CASSSRETQYF
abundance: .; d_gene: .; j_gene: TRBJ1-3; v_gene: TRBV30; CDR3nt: TGTGCCTGGAGTGCCAGTTCCTCTGGAAACACCATATATTTT; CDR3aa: CAWSASSSGNTIYF
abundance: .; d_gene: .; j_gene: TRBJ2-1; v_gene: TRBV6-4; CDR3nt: TGTGCCAGCAGTGACTCTGGGGGGGGCCACGTTGATGAGCAGTTCTTC; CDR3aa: CASSDSGGGHVDEQFF
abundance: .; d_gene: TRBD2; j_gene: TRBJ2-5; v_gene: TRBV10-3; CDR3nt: TGTGCCATCAGTGATATCTCAGCGGGGTGGGGCAGTAACCAAGAGACCCAGTACTTC; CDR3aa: CAISDISAGWGSNQETQYF
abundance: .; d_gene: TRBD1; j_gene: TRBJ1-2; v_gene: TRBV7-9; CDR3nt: TGTGCCAGCAGCCCGAGGACAGGGATGAGGGCTACTAACTATGGCTACACCTTC; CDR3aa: CASSPRTGMRATNYGYTF
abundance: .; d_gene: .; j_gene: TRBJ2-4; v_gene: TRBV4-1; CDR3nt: TGCGCCAGCAGCCAACCCTGGGGGCCCAAAAACAGTCAGTACTTC; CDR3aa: CASSQPWGPKNSQYF
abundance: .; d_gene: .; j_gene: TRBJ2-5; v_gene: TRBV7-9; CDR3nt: TGTGCCAGCAGCACGGACAGAATCCAAGAGACCCAGTACTTC; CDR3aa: CASSTDRIQETQYF
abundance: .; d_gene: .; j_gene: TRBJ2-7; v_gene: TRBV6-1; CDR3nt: TGTGCCAGCAGTGAACGCGGGGAATACGAGCAGTACTTC; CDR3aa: CASSERGEYEQYF
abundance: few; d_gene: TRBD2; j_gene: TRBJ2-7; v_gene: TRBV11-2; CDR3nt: TGTGCCAGCAGCTTAGGGCTAGCGGGAGGATCGGGGGCCTACGAGCAGTACTTC; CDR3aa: CASSLGLAGGSGAYEQYF
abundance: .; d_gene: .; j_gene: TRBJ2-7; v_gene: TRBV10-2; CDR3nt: TGCGCCAGCAGTGAATCAGGGAAAAGGGAGCAGTACTTC; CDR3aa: CASSESGKREQYF
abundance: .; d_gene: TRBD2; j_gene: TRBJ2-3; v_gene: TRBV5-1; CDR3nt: TGCGCCAGCAGCCCCTCTATGACTAGCGGGGGAACAGATACGCAGTATTTT; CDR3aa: CASSPSMTSGGTDTQYF
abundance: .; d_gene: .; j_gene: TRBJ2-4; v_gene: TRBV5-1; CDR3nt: TGCGCCAGCAGCTCGGCCCTACAGGGAAACAGTCAGTACTTC; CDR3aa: CASSSALQGNSQYF
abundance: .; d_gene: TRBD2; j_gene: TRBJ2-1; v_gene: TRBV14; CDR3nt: TGTGCCAGCAGCCAAAGGTATCGCCTAGCGGGAGATGAGCAGTTCTTC; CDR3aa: CASSQRYRLAGDEQFF
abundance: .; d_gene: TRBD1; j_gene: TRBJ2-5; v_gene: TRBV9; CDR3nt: TGTGCCAGCAGCGTCCAGGGGGCGGAGACCCAGTACTTC; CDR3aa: CASSVQGAETQYF
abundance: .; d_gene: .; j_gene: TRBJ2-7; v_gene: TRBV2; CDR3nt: TGTGCCAGCACAGGGACTGCTAGCTACGAGCAGTACTTC; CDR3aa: CASTGTASYEQYF
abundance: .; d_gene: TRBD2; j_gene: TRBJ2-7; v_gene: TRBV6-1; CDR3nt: TGTGCCAGCAGCGAAAAGGCCAGCGGGAGCCACGAGCAGTACTTC; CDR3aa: CASSEKASGSHEQYF
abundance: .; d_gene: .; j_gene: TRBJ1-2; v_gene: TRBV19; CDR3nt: TGTGCCACAAAGGACAGTAGTGGCTATGGCTACACCTTC; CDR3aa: CATKDSSGYGYTF
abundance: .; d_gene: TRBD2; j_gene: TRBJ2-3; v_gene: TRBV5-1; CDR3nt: TGCGCCAGCAGCTTGAGGCTAGCGGGGTTAAGAGGAGATACGCAGTATTTT; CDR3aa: CASSLRLAGLRGDTQYF
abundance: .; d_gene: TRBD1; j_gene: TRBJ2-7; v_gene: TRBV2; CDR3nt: TGTGCCAGCACCGGGACAGGGGCAGGGTACGAGCAGTACTTC; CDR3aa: CASTGTGAGYEQYF
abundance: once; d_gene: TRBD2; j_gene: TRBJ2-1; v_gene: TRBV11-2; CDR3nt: TGTGCCAGCAGCTTTCCGGGAGGACTAGCGGGCACGACCTACAATGAGCAGTTCTTC; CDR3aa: CASSFPGGLAGTTYNEQFF
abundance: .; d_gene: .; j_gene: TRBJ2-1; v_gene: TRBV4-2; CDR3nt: TGTGCCAGCAGCCAAGAGAGATACAATGAGCAGTTCTTC; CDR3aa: CASSQERYNEQFF
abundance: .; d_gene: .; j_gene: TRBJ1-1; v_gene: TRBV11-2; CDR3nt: TGTGCCGAAAGGATCTGGGGGATAGGGGGTTTTGGAATGAACACTGAAGCTTTCTTT; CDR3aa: CAERIWGIGGFGMNTEAFF
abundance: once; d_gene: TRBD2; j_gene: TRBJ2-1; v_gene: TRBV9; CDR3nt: TGTGCCAGCAGCGTAGCAGGGACTAGCGGGGGTGGCCATGAGCAGTTCTTC; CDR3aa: CASSVAGTSGGGHEQFF
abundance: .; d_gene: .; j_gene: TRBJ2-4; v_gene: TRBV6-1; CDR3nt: TGTGCCAGCAGTGAACAAGCCAAAAACATTCAGTACTTC; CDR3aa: CASSEQAKNIQYF
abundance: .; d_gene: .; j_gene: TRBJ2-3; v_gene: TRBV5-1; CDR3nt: TGCGCCAGCAGCTTGCTGCGGGATACGCAGTATTTT; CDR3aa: CASSLLRDTQYF
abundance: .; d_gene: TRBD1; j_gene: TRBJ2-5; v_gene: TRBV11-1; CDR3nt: TGTGCCAGCAGCCGACAGGGAGAAGAGACCCAGTACTTC; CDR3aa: CASSRQGEETQYF
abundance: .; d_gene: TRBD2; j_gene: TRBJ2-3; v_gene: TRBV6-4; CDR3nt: TGTGCCAGCAGTGACGAAGCGGGAGGCGGCACAGATACGCAGTATTTT; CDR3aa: CASSDEAGGGTDTQYF
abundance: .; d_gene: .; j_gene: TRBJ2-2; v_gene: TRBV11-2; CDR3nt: TGTGCCAGCACCCTCACAGGGTTTCGAGGCACCGGGGAGCTGTTTTTT; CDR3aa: CASTLTGFRGTGELFF
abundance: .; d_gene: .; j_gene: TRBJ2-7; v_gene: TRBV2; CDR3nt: TGTGCCAGCAGTGGGACTATGCGAGGGGAGCAGTACTTC; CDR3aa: CASSGTMRGEQYF
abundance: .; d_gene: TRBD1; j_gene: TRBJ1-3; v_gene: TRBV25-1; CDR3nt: TGTGCCAGCAGTGAAGAAAGACAGGGCGCCAGGTACCACACCATATATTTT; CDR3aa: CASSEERQGARYHTIYF
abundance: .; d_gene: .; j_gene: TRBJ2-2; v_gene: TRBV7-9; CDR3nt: TGTTCCAGCAGCTTGGGGGGGGCAAGGAACACCGGGGAGCTGTTTTTT; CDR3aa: CSSSLGGARNTGELFF
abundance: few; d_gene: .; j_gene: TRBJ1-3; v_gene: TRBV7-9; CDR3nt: TGTGCCAGCAGCCAAGGAAACACCATATATTTT; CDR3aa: CASSQGNTIYF
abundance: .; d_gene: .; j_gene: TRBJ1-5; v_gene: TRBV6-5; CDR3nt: TGTGCCAGCAGCCGCAGGGATCAGCCCCAGCATTTT; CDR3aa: CASSRRDQPQHF
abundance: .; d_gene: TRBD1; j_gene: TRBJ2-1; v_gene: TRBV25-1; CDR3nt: TGTGCCAGCAGTGCTACAGGGGGCGACCAGTTCTTC; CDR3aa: CASSATGGDQFF
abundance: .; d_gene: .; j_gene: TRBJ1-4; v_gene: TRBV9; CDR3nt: TGTGCCAGCAGCGTCGGGGATGGAGCTAATGAAAAACTGTTTTTT; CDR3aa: CASSVGDGANEKLFF
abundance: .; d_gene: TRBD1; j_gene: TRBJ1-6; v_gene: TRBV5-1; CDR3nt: TGCGCCAGCAGCTTGGCGGCAGGGGGCTTAAATTCACCCCTCCACTTT; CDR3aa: CASSLAAGGLNSPLHF